This T cell receptor (beta chain) is drawn from a study of PD-L1 blockade in urothelial cancer. About the study: When patients started atezolizumab around 2014, it was given at 1,200 mg intravenously every 3 weeks.

There are a few counts of this clone. What it recognizes is unknown. General study results and limits: In blood sampled pretreatment, TCR clonality below the median predicted better survival.

This sample's time point: pretreatment peripheral blood. TCRdb's table, derived via immunoSEQ multiplex PCR, lists solely in-frame clones and lacks some. The sample lists roughly 51,000 clones, more than 70% occurring once. The sequences come from PBMCs, collected around atezolizumab (anti-PD-L1) treatment. The TCR comes from a man in his sixties with urothelial cancer.

Written as DNA, the CDR3 is TGTGCCAGCAGCTCTGGGGATGGCAGGGGAATCGCCTACGAGCAGTACTTC. It encodes CASSSGDGRGIAYEQYF. The chain employs TRBV5-5 and TRBJ2-7; D perhaps matches TRBD1 (6 bases). The CDR3 is made up of 17 amino acids. Germline V gene sequence: CDR1 SGHKS, CDR2 YYEKEE (reference sequence). The V end was cut by 3 bases, the J end by 2 bases, with 21 bases between.